A selection of T cell receptor beta chains follows, all from one sample in a study of shared clonotypes between healthy human individuals. TCRdb's copy holds only in-frame clones and misses some; the assay was immunoSEQ multiplex PCR. The top ten hold less than 15% of the sample, which has 400,000 to 600,000 clones, roughly three quarters seen once. The sample was PBMCs. These receptors were taken from a middle-aged woman in good health. Some clones in this sample may be carry-over from other donors' samples. The CDR3 runs from the conserved cysteine through the conserved F or W.

v_call	j_call	cdr3_length	cdr3_aa
TRBV7-9	TRBJ2-3	17	CASSLDGGNFGIDTQYF
TRBV18	TRBJ1-6	14	CASSPRTANSPLHF
TRBV6-6	TRBJ1-1	14	CASSYQDRAAEAFF
TRBV7-9	TRBJ2-3	13	CASSWDNTDTQYF
TRBV5-1	TRBJ2-5	14	CASSSPAGQETQYF
TRBV6-1	TRBJ1-1	15	CASGRSTGVNTEAFF
TRBV11-3	TRBJ2-2	15	CASSPIRGASGELFF
TRBV28	TRBJ1-1	13	CASSLAPQGTAFF
TRBV9	TRBJ2-5	15	CASSEGLASQETQYF
TRBV2	TRBJ2-1	15	CASRITSGAYNEQFF
TRBV11-2	TRBJ1-1	13	CASSPDMNTEAFF
TRBV9	TRBJ2-3	20	CASSFQATGRDLHSADTQYF
TRBV20-1	TRBJ2-3	11	CSAMDYLHQYF
TRBV7-7	TRBJ1-5	16	CASSLVRLQVGQPQHF
TRBV30	TRBJ1-4	15	CAWSPGGNTNEKLFF
TRBV28	TRBJ1-3	17	CASTRVGLSGSGNTIYF
TRBV15	TRBJ2-7	15	CATSRDQGQGYEQYF
TRBV11-3	TRBJ2-5	14	CASSPTSGEETQYF
TRBV2	TRBJ2-7	15	CASKDIVAGPYEQYF
TRBV5-5	TRBJ2-6	19	CASSLAGTSGYSGANVLTF
TRBV5-1	TRBJ1-1	13	CASTKDPGTEAFF
TRBV15	TRBJ2-7	16	CAPAGAAADKTYEQYF
TRBV6-5	TRBJ2-7	12	CASRSYSYEQYF
TRBV10-3	TRBJ1-4	13	CAISGALNEKLFF
TRBV9	TRBJ2-2	14	CASSVSPVQGELFF
TRBV2	TRBJ2-1	16	CASRARTSGTYNEQFF
TRBV6-9	.	14	CASSYGGKTYEQYF
TRBV27	TRBJ1-1	13	CASSSIIDSEAFF
TRBV15	TRBJ2-4	15	CATSRGLGQDNIQYF
TRBV20-1	TRBJ2-7	11	CSAWAGGGQYF
TRBV18	TRBJ1-3	14	CASSPQASGNTIYF
TRBV10-3	TRBJ2-7	14	CAIKTGVDGYEQYF
TRBV28	TRBJ1-1	14	CASSLPWGNTEAFF
TRBV10-2	TRBJ1-2	12	CASSERDYGYTF
TRBV27	TRBJ2-1	15	CASSLNLAGYNEQFF
TRBV4-3	TRBJ2-1	15	CASSPGRGSYNEQFF
TRBV18	TRBJ1-2	13	CASSPNWAFGYTF
TRBV2	TRBJ1-5	14	CASSLQDGNQPQHF
TRBV27	TRBJ1-1	14	CASSYRDRNTEAFF
TRBV19	TRBJ1-5	16	CASSISTGLSNQPQHF
TRBV28	TRBJ2-7	17	CASSYASGGALSGEQYF
TRBV2	TRBJ2-1	13	CASSLGVESEQFF
TRBV9	TRBJ1-2	15	CASSVAYAGSYGYTF
TRBV2	TRBJ2-1	15	CASSRTSDPYNEQFF
TRBV7-9	TRBJ2-5	15	CASSPMGGVGETQYF